These 15 T cell receptor beta chains share one sample of origin, sequenced in a study of molecular identifiers for immune sequencing clone quantification. MiXCR, run by TCRdb on the PCR reads, gives a single entry per CDR3 protein. The table shows a few hundred thousand distinct CDR3 sequences, with around 23% occurring only once. Material for sequencing was naive CD8+ T cells from blood, with Jurkat cell RNA spiked in. Described subset: FACS-sorted CD8+CD4-CCR7+CD45RA+ naive T cells. The receptor source for this set is a human donor in good health. Some libraries in this study had Jurkat cell RNA spiked in.

This chain links TRBV5-6 with TRBJ1-2; D is ambiguous. The germline gives CDR1 SGHDT, CDR2 YYEEEE. The CDR3 spans 16 residues. V dropped 0 bases and J dropped 8 bases, with 20 bases sitting between them. CDR3 in DNA: TGTGCCAGCAGCTTGGGGCAGATCGTCCCTCCTAGCGGCTACACCTTC. It translates to CASSLGQIVPPSGYTF.

This clonotype was seen repeatedly, ten times or more. The chain links TRBV5-1 to TRBJ2-3; TRBD2 matches 8 bases. V lost 4 bases and J lost 11; bases outside the gene matches: 12. CDR3 size: 14 residues. Germline CDR1 is SGHRS and CDR2 is YFSETQ. The DNA of the CDR3 is TGCGCCAGCAGCCCAACCGGGGGGGCCCTCGGGCAGTATTTT. It yields the protein CASSPTGGALGQYF.

This chain links TRBV6-5 with TRBJ2-1, with 12 positions matching TRBD2. The CDR3 has 17 residues. CDR1 is MNHEY, CDR2 SVGAGI, per germline. V was clipped by 0 bases and J by 2 bases; unmatched bases: 2. Here the CDR3 DNA reads TGTGCCAGCAGTTACTCGCCTAGCGGGGGGGCCTACAATGAGCAGTTCTTC. Translated: CASSYSPSGGAYNEQFF.

This clonotype was counted ten times or more. The chain joins TRBV29-1 to TRBJ2-6, with D unclear. Looked up from germline, CDR1 is SQVTM and CDR2 is ANQGSEA. The CDR3 spans 16 residues. V was clipped by 4 bases and J by 0 bases, with 13 bases between them. CDR3: CSVGSMADSGANVLTF. CDR3 DNA: TGCAGCGTTGGATCAATGGCAGACTCTGGGGCCAACGTCCTGACTTTC.

Points on this clonotype: The junction departs from the called germline gene at one end, perhaps through a read error. This sequence joins TRBV6-6 and TRBJ2-3; the D is unclear. The CDR3 loop spans 16 amino acids. In germline, CDR1 is MNHNY, CDR2 SVGAGI (reference sequence). CDR3 sequence: CASSYQFVACTATQYF. Here the CDR3 DNA reads TGTGCCAGCAGTTACCAGTTCGTCGCCTGCACAGCTACGCAGTATTTT.

This chain connects TRBV19 to TRBJ2-1; no reliable D call. This CDR3 is 15 amino acids long. Trimming left V 3 bases short and J 0 bases short, with 9 bases between. CDR1 is LNHDA, CDR2 SQIVND, per germline (reference sequence). DNA of the CDR3: TGTGCCAGTAGTATTCGACCGATCTCCTACAATGAGCAGTTCTTC. It translates to CASSIRPISYNEQFF.

This rearrangement joins TRBV7-6 to TRBJ2-2; D not resolved. V gave up 5 bases and J gave up 14 bases, with 21 bases separating them. Germline V gene lookup returns CDR1 SGHVS and CDR2 FNYEAQ. The CDR3 extends over 14 amino acids. CDR3 loop: CASSRTKNTRKLFF. CDR3 nucleotide sequence: TGTGCCAGCAGCCGCACAAAAAACACCAGGAAACTGTTTTTT.

The CDR3 DNA is TGTGCCAGCAGCTTAGCCCTAGGGAGGGAGGAAAATTCACCCCTCCACTTT. Protein: CASSLALGREENSPLHF. The J gene is TRBJ1-6, the V gene TRBV7-8, with D unresolved. The V end was cut by 0 bases, the J end by 7 bases, with 16 bases between. This CDR3 has 17 residues. The germline V gene encodes CDR1 SGHVS and CDR2 FQNEAQ.

This clonotype was observed a handful of times. The chain recombines TRBV4-3 with TRBJ2-7; 7 bases are a match to TRBD1. This CDR3 region has 17 residues. Germline V gene sequence: CDR1 LGHNA, CDR2 YSLEER. The ends lost 0 bases at V and 0 bases at J; junction bases unmatched: 8. The CDR3 spells CASSQDLRQGPSYEQYF. CDR3 nucleotides: TGCGCCAGCAGCCAAGATCTCCGACAGGGCCCCTCCTACGAGCAGTACTTC.

The table lists this clonotype with a few counts. CDR3 DNA sequence: TGTGCCAGCAGCCCGACTAGCGGGAGTATCTACGAGCAGTACTTC. It codes for CASSPTSGSIYEQYF. This chain joins TRBV5-3 and TRBJ2-7; 12 nucleotides match TRBD2. TRBV5-3 is labeled an ORF, and its function is uncertain. This CDR3 spans 15 amino acids. The trim removed 8 bases at V and 3 bases at J, leaving 9 bases unmatched.

This clonotype was detected only a few times. This rearrangement joins TRBV9 to TRBJ1-6; TRBD1 agrees at 10 bases. The CDR3 spans 15 residues. CDR1 and CDR2 from the germline V gene are SGDLS and YYNGEE. V was clipped by 4 bases and J by 7 bases; unmatched bases: 5. The CDR3 DNA reads TGTGCCAGCAGCTCCGGACAGGGGGGCAATTCACCCCTCCACTTT. This encodes CASSSGQGGNSPLHF.

V and J are TRBV27 and TRBJ2-1; possibly TRBD1 or TRBD2 for D (5 bases each). The germline V gene has CDR1 MNHEY and CDR2 SMNVEV (reference sequence). Trimming stripped 5 bases from V and 9 bases from J, with 17 bases between. The length of the CDR3 is 14 residues. The CDR3 is CASSPLRGRGEQFF. The CDR3, as DNA: TGTGCCAGCAGTCCCCTTCGGGGAAGGGGTGAGCAGTTCTTC.

J is TRBJ2-3 and V is TRBV13; the D is unclear. Germline loops: CDR1 PRHDT, CDR2 FYEKMQ (reference sequence). V was clipped by 4 bases and J by 7 bases, with 12 bases between them. The CDR3 covers 13 residues. CDR3 sequence reads: CASSWTSQNTQYF. The CDR3 bases are TGTGCCAGCAGCTGGACCTCCCAAAATACGCAGTATTTT. Filled out from reference TRBV13 and TRBJ2-3, the complete variable domain reads AAGVIQSPRHLIKEKRETATLKCYPIPRHDTVYWYQQGPGQDPQFLISFYEKMQSDKGSIPDRFSAQQFSDYHSELNMSSLELGDSALYFCASSWTSQNTQYFGPGTRLTVL.

This clonotype has more than one count but fewer than ten. The chain uses TRBV6-2 or TRBV6-3 and TRBJ2-6, with D possibly being TRBD2 (6 bases). The V gene lost 7 bases and the J gene lost 2 bases, with 18 bases spanning the gap. Germline V gives CDR1 MNHEY, CDR2 SVGEGT. The CDR3 covers 17 residues. CDR3 residues: CASTILGGAAGANVLTF. CDR3 nucleotides: TGTGCCAGCACTATCCTGGGGGGAGCCGCTGGGGCCAACGTCCTGACTTTC.

This clonotype was counted a few times. This sequence joins TRBV6-1 and TRBJ1-5; D unresolved. The CDR3 sequence is 15 residues long. V dropped 0 bases and J dropped 6 bases, with 12 bases sitting between them. The V gene's germline CDR1 is MNHNS and CDR2 SASEGT. Here the CDR3 reads CASSEASYAGQPQHF. The DNA of the CDR3 is TGTGCCAGCAGTGAAGCTTCGTACGCTGGTCAGCCCCAGCATTTT.